Following are 27 T cell receptor beta chains from one sample sequenced in a study of Graves' ophthalmopathy and Graves' hyperthyroidism. RNA transcripts were the source from which TCR beta CDR3 regions were amplified. Following a first-round RT-PCR that used HTBI primers, a second-round multiplex PCR was carried out. TCRdb reanalysed the multiplex PCR reads using MiXCR and keeps one entry per CDR3 protein. The data contain hundreds of thousands of distinct CDR3 sequences, roughly 20% of them singletons. The sequencing sample was made of peripheral blood. The receptors here all came from a woman aged 18-30 years with stable Graves' hyperthyroidism. Some clones in this sample may be carry-over from other donors' samples.

This clonotype was detected ten times or more. At one boundary the junction diverges from the germline segment, which might be a read error. The chain employs TRBV5-1 and TRBJ2-7, with no clear D. The CDR3 is 12 residues long. Germline V gene data show CDR1 as SGHRS and CDR2 as YFSETQ. DNA for the CDR3: TGCGCCAGCAGCCAGAACTCCTACGGGCAGTACTTC. Protein product: CASSQNSYGQYF.

Ten or more counts support this clonotype. A read error may explain this, as a much larger clone is one base away. V and J are TRBV5-1 and TRBJ2-5; D is possibly TRBD2 (5 bases). Looked up from germline, CDR1 is SGHRS and CDR2 is YFSETQ. The CDR3 has 13 residues. In DNA, the CDR3 is TGCGCCAGCAGCTTGGACGTGGAGGAGACCCAGTGCTTC. Encoded protein: CASSLDVEETQCF.

This clonotype has more than one count but fewer than ten. The chain uses TRBV28 and TRBJ2-7, with 12 bases that match TRBD1. The CDR3 is 16 residues long. V lost 4 bases to trimming and J lost 2 bases; unmatched junction nucleotides: 6. Looked up from germline, CDR1 is MDHEN and CDR2 is SYDVKM. CDR3 sequence: CASSSRGTGGAYEQYF. The CDR3 DNA is TGTGCCAGCAGTTCCCGCGGGACAGGGGGCGCCTACGAGCAGTACTTC.

This clonotype was picked up many times. V and J are TRBV20-1 and TRBJ2-7; 12 bases map to TRBD1. The CDR3 has 13 residues. Trimming cost V 6 bases and J 4 bases; bases outside gene matches: 4. CDR1 and CDR2 (germline): DFQATT, SNEGSKA (reference sequence). The CDR3 here is CSAGTGGAYEQYF. CDR3 in DNA: TGCAGTGCGGGGACAGGGGGCGCTTACGAGCAGTACTTC.

The genes are TRBV6-1 and TRBJ1-5, with D possibly matching TRBD1 (6 bases). CDR3 length: 14 residues. Germline V gene lookup returns CDR1 MNHNS and CDR2 SASEGT. V dropped 6 bases and J dropped 0 bases, with 9 bases sitting between them. The CDR3, as DNA: TGTGCCAGCAGCGGACAGACTAGCAATCAGCCCCAGCATTTT. Translation: CASSGQTSNQPQHF.

The DNA for the CDR3 is TGCGCCACCCCTTTCCGGGGGCACGAGCAGTACTTC. It encodes CATPFRGHEQYF. This rearrangement joins TRBV5-1 to TRBJ2-7; D tentatively fits TRBD1 or TRBD2 (6 bases each). The CDR3 extends over 12 amino acids. V was pared by 9 bases and J by 5 bases, with 15 bases between. Germline loops: CDR1 SGHRS, CDR2 YFSETQ.

The chain couples TRBV19 to TRBJ2-3; D perhaps matches TRBD2 (5 bases). Trimming removed 5 bases at V and 1 base at J, with 16 bases between. This CDR3 comprises 16 residues. Per germline, CDR1 LNHDA and CDR2 SQIVND (reference sequence). In DNA, the CDR3 is TGTGCCAGTAGTTCCAACCGGGCGGGTGGCACAGATACGCAGTATTTT. Its protein product is CASSSNRAGGTDTQYF.

A note on this clonotype: Being one base from a much bigger clone, this may be a read error. This sequence joins TRBV11-2 and TRBJ1-1; 7 bases map to TRBD1. The CDR3 covers 16 residues. CDR1 is SGHAT, CDR2 FQNNGV, per germline. The CDR3 DNA is TGTGCCAGAAGCTTAGGACAGGCCTTGAGGATCACTGAAGCTTTCTTT. Translating gives CARSLGQALRITEAFF.

This clonotype was seen at least ten times. This chain joins TRBV30 and TRBJ1-5; maybe TRBD1 (6 bases). V lost 1 base to trimming and J lost 3 bases, with 13 bases between them. Germline V gene sequence: CDR1 GTSNPN, CDR2 SVGIG (reference sequence). The CDR3 runs 15 residues. CDR3 coding DNA: TGTGCCTGGAGTGCCCTAGGGGGGTTCAATCAGCCCCAGCATTTT. Translating gives CAWSALGGFNQPQHF. Full variable domain (rest looked up from reference TRBV30 and TRBJ1-5): SQTIHQWPATLVQPVGSPLSLECTVEGTSNPNLYWYRQAAGRGLQLLFYSVGIGQISSEVPQNLSASRPQDRQFILSSKKLLLSDSGFYLCAWSALGGFNQPQHFGDGTRLSIL.

With regard to this clonotype: A much larger clone differs by one base, so this may be a read error. The J gene is TRBJ2-7, the V gene TRBV7-9, with 11 bases that match TRBD1. Germline V gene data show CDR1 as SEHNR and CDR2 as FQNEAQ (reference sequence). J lost 2 bases, V lost 8 bases, and 8 bases had no gene match. CDR3 length equals 15 residues. Here the CDR3 DNA reads TGTGCCAGCCTTCCCGGACAGGGGGCCGCCTACGAGCAGTACTTC. Translation: CASLPGQGAAYEQYF. The full variable domain, rest sourced from reference TRBV7-9 and TRBJ2-7, is DTGVSQNPRHKITKRGQNVTFRCDPISEHNRLYWYRQTLGQGPEFLTYFQNEAQLEKSRLLSDRFSAERPKGSFSTLEIQRTEQGDSAMYLCASLPGQGAAYEQYFGPGTRLTVT.

This clonotype was seen at least ten times. This chain uses TRBV6-5 with TRBJ2-5; unclear D gene. The CDR3 has 14 amino acids. Germline lookup yields CDR1 MNHEY and CDR2 SVGAGI. V shed 0 bases and J shed 2 bases, with 7 bases lying between them. The CDR3 DNA reads as TGTGCCAGCAGTTACTCGACTTCTCAAGAGACCCAGTACTTC. Its translation: CASSYSTSQETQYF.

With respect to this clonotype: One end of the junction fails to match germline, which may point to a read error. The V gene is TRBV10-3, the J gene TRBJ1-2; D might be TRBD1 (6 bases). The CDR3 consists of 13 residues. Germline V gene lookup returns CDR1 ENHRY and CDR2 SYGVKD. The CDR3 is CAISETGSYGYSF. CDR3 bases: TGTGCCATCAGTGAGACAGGGTCCTATGGCTACTCCTTC.

This chain connects TRBV20-1 to TRBJ2-7; D gene uncertain. Germline CDR1 and CDR2: DFQATT and SNEGSKA (reference sequence). The CDR3 length is 9 residues. With 6 bases removed from V and 4 bases from J, the gap between germline ends came to 4 bases. CDR3 nucleotides: TGCAGTGCCGTTTACGAGCAGTACTTC. This encodes CSAVYEQYF.

There are many counts of this clonotype. The chain employs TRBV4-1 and TRBJ2-5; D gene uncertain. V lost 1 base to trimming and J lost 1 base, with 7 bases between them. This CDR3 has 14 amino acids. From germline, CDR1 is MGHRA and CDR2 YSYEKL. The CDR3 is CASSQVQIQETQYF. CDR3 nucleotides: TGCGCCAGCAGCCAAGTGCAGATCCAAGAGACCCAGTACTTC.

This clonotype appeared a few times. V usage is TRBV7-2 and J usage is TRBJ2-7, with D unclear. V lost 5 bases and J lost 7, with 21 bases in between. Germline V lookup: CDR1 SGHTA, CDR2 FQGNSA. There are 15 residues in the CDR3. As DNA, the CDR3 is TGTGCCAGCAGCCTAGGTGGAGTGAGGAGTGGTGAGCAGTACTTC. Its protein product is CASSLGGVRSGEQYF.

This clonotype was found a few times. The rearrangement uses TRBV28 and TRBJ2-7, with 11 bases fitting TRBD2. The V gene's germline CDR1 is MDHEN and CDR2 SYDVKM. J lost 5 bases, V lost 7 bases, and 10 bases had no gene match. The CDR3 has 15 amino acids. CDR3 bases: TGTGCCAGCATAGGAATAGCGGGAGGGCCTCACGAGCAGTACTTC. Amino acids: CASIGIAGGPHEQYF.

This chain joins TRBV6-1 and TRBJ2-7; D uncertain. The germline CDR1 and CDR2 sequences are MNHNS and SASEGT. This CDR3 has 15 residues. Trimming left V 7 bases short and J 3 bases short, with 19 bases between. CDR3 nucleotide sequence: TGTGCCAGCACTGACCCGACGGGTGTGAGCTACGAGCAGTACTTC. Its protein is CASTDPTGVSYEQYF.

In DNA, the CDR3 is TGTGCCAGCAGTTACTCTTTTCGGGGGGGCAGACTCTACGAGCAGTACTTC. Translated: CASSYSFRGGRLYEQYF. The gene calls are TRBV6-5 and TRBJ2-7; 8 bases are a match to TRBD2. The germline CDR1 and CDR2 sequences are MNHEY and SVGAGI. The trim removed 0 bases at V and 3 bases at J, leaving 10 bases unmatched. This CDR3 region has 17 residues.

With respect to this clonotype: A read error may explain this, as a much larger clone is one base away. The rearrangement links TRBV28 to TRBJ1-6; TRBD1 might be the D (6 bases). Germline CDR1 and CDR2: MDHEN and SYDVKM. The CDR3 is 18 amino acids. DNA for the CDR3: TGTGCCAGCAGTTCCAGGACAGCACTAGGGGTATATGATTCACACCTCCACTTT. Its translation is CASSSRTALGVYDSHLHF.

In this sample, this clonotype turned up many times. V usage is TRBV20-1 and J usage is TRBJ1-5, with D possibly TRBD1 on 5 matching bases. Trimming took 3 bases from V and 4 from J, leaving 10 bases between them. The CDR3 runs 13 residues. Germline CDR1 DFQATT, CDR2 SNEGSKA (reference sequence). The CDR3 DNA reads TGCAGTGCTAGGGGGCCCGAAAATCAGCCCCAGCATTTT. Its translation: CSARGPENQPQHF.

The table lists this clonotype with many counts. The chain has TRBV20-1 and TRBJ1-6, with D uncertain. Per the germline V gene, CDR1 is DFQATT and CDR2 is SNEGSKA (reference sequence). The germline V and J ends were trimmed by 2 bases and 1 base, with 3 bases remaining between them. The CDR3 loop spans 13 amino acids. CDR3 loop: CSARTSYNSPLHF. The CDR3 region has the DNA TGCAGTGCTAGAACGTCCTATAATTCACCCCTCCACTTT.

This chain joins TRBV6-1 and TRBJ1-2, with TRBD1 identical over 11 bases. Germline V gene lookup returns CDR1 MNHNS and CDR2 SASEGT. After removal of 2 bases from V and 6 bases from J, the junction contained 5 bases not matched to a gene. CDR3 size: 15 residues. The CDR3 loop is CASSEPGQGANGYTF. The CDR3 DNA sequence: TGTGCCAGCAGTGAACCAGGACAGGGGGCAAATGGCTACACCTTC.

CDR3 DNA sequence: TGTGCCAGTAGTCCCCAGATGGGAGACTACGAGCAGTACTTC. Translating it yields CASSPQMGDYEQYF. J is TRBJ2-7 and V is TRBV19; perhaps TRBD2 as D (5 bases). The V and J ends lost 5 bases and 3 bases respectively, with 14 bases between them. The CDR3 is 14 amino acids. CDR1 and CDR2 (germline): LNHDA, SQIVND (reference sequence).

There are many counts of this clonotype. The chain joins TRBV20-1 to TRBJ2-7, with a weak D call TRBD1 (5 bases). Germline loops: CDR1 DFQATT, CDR2 SNEGSKA (reference sequence). The CDR3 loop spans 12 amino acids. Trimming left V 6 bases short and J 7 bases short, with 16 bases between. The CDR3 sequence is CSAPPPAGEQYF. In nucleotides, the CDR3 is TGCAGTGCCCCGCCCCCAGCAGGGGAGCAGTACTTC.

Ten or more counts support this clonotype. The chain couples TRBV6-1 to TRBJ1-2, with TRBD1 matching 7 bases. The CDR3 spans 18 residues. The V segment lost 2 bases and the J segment 3 bases; nucleotides outside the gene matches: 15. Germline lookup yields CDR1 MNHNS and CDR2 SASEGT. The CDR3 reads CASSERQGSFRRYYGYTF. CDR3 sequence (DNA): TGTGCCAGCAGTGAACGACAGGGATCTTTTCGACGGTACTATGGCTACACCTTC.

In this sample, this clonotype turned up a few times. This chain links TRBV6-1 with TRBJ2-3, with a possible D match to TRBD1 (5 bases). The CDR3 runs 14 residues. Germline V gives CDR1 MNHNS, CDR2 SASEGT. V dropped 0 bases and J dropped 3 bases, with 7 bases sitting between them. The CDR3: CASSEAAGTDTQYF. The CDR3 DNA sequence: TGTGCCAGCAGTGAAGCGGCAGGGACAGATACGCAGTATTTT.

This clonotype occurred many times. The chain is built from TRBV29-1 and TRBJ2-7; 7 nucleotides align to TRBD2. The CDR3 runs to 12 residues. Germline V gene lookup returns CDR1 SQVTM and CDR2 ANQGSEA. Losses at the gene ends were 5 bases for V and 7 bases for J; bases not matched to a gene: 8. The CDR3 sequence: CSVRGRGDEQYF. The CDR3, as DNA: TGCAGCGTTCGTGGGAGGGGAGATGAGCAGTACTTC.